The source of this T cell receptor (beta chain) is a study of T-cell memory formation after mild COVID-19. The overall study: The study found TCR clusters largely donor specific.

Remarks on this clonotype: Its cognate antigen is unknown.

TCRdb reanalysed the 5' RACE reads using MiXCR and keeps one entry per CDR3 protein. The data show approximately 60,000 distinct CDR3 sequences, 8% to 10% seen once. Trimming took 5 bases from V and 6 from J, leaving 21 bases between them. This CDR3 contains 17 residues. Germline V gives CDR1 SGHRS, CDR2 YFSETQ. Broader study findings: Clones shrinking from day 15 to 85 showed even CD4/CD8 mixes; later expanders tilted CD4+. CD4+ contracting clones lay mainly in CM and EM, CD8+ ones in EMRA. Some responding clones appeared in pre-infection memory, suggesting cross-reactive memory joined.

This sequence joins TRBV5-1 and TRBJ1-6; D gene ambiguous. The receptor comes from a man aged 18 to 30 who had mild COVID-19 (a few samples of this study predate the infection). Cell type and time point are not known. Material: PBMCs or a T cell subset sorted from them (not recorded which). The CDR3 spells CASSSAQASGVNSPLHF. CDR3 in DNA: TGCGCCAGCAGTTCCGCCCAAGCCTCTGGAGTTAATTCACCCCTCCACTTT. The full variable domain, completed using reference TRBV5-1 and TRBJ1-6, is KAGVTQTPRYLIKTRGQQVTLSCSPISGHRSVSWYQQTPGQGLQFLFEYFSETQRNKGNFPGRFSGRQFSNSRSEMNVSTLELGDSALYLCASSSAQASGVNSPLHFGNGTRLTVT.